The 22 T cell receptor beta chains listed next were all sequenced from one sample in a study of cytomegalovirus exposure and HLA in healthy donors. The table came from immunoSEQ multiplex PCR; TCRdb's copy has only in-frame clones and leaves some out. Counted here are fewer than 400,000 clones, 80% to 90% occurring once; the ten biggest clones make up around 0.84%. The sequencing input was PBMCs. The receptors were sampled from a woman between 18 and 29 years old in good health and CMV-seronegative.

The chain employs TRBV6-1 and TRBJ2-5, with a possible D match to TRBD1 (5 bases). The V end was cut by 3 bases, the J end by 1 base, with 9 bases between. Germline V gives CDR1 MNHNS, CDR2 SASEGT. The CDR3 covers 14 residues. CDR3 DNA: TGTGCCAGCAGTGACCCAGGGATCCAAGAGACCCAGTACTTC. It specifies CASSDPGIQETQYF.

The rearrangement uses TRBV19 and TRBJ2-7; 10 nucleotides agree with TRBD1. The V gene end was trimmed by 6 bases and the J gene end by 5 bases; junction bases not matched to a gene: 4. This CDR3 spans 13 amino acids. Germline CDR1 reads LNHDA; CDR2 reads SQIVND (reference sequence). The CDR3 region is CASRDRGTHEQYF. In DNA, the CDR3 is TGTGCCAGTAGGGACAGGGGGACCCACGAGCAGTACTTC.

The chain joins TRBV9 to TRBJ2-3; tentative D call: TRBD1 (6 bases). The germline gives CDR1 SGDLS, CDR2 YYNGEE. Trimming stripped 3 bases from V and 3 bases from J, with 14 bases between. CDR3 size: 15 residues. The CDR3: CASSALQGATDTQYF. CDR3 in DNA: TGTGCCAGCAGCGCCCTACAGGGTGCAACAGATACGCAGTATTTT.

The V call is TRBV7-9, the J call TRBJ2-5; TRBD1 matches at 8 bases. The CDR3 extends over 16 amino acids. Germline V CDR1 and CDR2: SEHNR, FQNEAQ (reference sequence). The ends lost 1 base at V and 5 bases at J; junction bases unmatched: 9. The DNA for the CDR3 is TGTGCCAGCAGCTTAGGGACAGGGTACGACGGGGAGACCCAGTACTTC. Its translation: CASSLGTGYDGETQYF.

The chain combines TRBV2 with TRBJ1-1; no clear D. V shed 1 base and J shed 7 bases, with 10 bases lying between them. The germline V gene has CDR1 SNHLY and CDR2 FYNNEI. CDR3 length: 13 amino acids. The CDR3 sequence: CASSEGEGFEAFF. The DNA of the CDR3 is TGTGCCAGCAGTGAAGGTGAGGGCTTTGAAGCTTTCTTT.

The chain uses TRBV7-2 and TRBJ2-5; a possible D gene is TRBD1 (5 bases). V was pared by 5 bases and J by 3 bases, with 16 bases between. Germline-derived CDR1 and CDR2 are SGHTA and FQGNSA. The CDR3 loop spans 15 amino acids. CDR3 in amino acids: CASSHTGGREETQYF. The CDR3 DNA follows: TGTGCCAGCAGCCACACAGGTGGCAGGGAAGAGACCCAGTACTTC.

CDR3 in amino acids: CASSSGPGTSPGELFF. The CDR3 nucleotides are TGCGCCAGCAGCTCTGGTCCCGGGACTAGCCCCGGGGAGCTGTTTTTT. The V gene is TRBV5-1, the J gene TRBJ2-2, with 9 bases fitting TRBD2. Germline CDR1 SGHRS, CDR2 YFSETQ. The CDR3 length is 16 residues. V lost 3 bases and J lost 6; bases outside the gene matches: 9.

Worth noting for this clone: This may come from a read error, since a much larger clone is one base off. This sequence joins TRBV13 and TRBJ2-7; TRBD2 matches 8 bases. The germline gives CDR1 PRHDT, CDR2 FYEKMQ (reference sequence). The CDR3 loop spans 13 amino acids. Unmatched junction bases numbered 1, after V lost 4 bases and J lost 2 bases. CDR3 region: CASSSGLAYEQYF. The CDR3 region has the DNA TGTGCCAGCAGCTCGGGACTAGCCTACGAGCAGTACTTC.

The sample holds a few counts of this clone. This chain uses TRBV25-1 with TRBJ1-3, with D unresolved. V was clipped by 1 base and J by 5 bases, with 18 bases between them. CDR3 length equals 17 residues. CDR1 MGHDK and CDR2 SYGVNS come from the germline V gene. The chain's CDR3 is CASSELNSQRGRNTIYF. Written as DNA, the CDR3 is TGTGCCAGCAGTGAATTGAACTCCCAAAGAGGGAGAAACACCATATATTTT.

Written as DNA, the CDR3 is TGTGCCACCAGCAGTCGGGGGGAGGGTTATGGCTACACCTTC. The encoded protein is CATSSRGEGYGYTF. V and J are TRBV15 and TRBJ1-2, with D possibly matching TRBD1 (5 bases). Germline-derived CDR1 and CDR2 are LNHNV and YYDKDF (reference sequence). Trimming cost V 3 bases and J 5 bases, with 13 bases left between them. This CDR3 is 14 amino acids long.

CDR3 nucleotide sequence: TGTGCCAGCAGTTACACAGAAAACTATGGCTACACCTTC. Translated: CASSYTENYGYTF. The chain is built from TRBV6-5 and TRBJ1-2; no clear D gene. Trimming pared 2 bases from V and 2 bases from J, leaving 6 bases between. Germline CDR1 and CDR2: MNHEY and SVGAGI. The CDR3 extends over 13 amino acids.

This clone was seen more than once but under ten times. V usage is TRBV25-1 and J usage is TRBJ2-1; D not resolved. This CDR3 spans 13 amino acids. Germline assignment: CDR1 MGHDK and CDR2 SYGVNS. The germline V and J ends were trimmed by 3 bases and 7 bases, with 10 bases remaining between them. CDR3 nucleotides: TGTGCCAGCAGTGATGTACAGATGAATGAGCAGTTCTTC. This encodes CASSDVQMNEQFF.

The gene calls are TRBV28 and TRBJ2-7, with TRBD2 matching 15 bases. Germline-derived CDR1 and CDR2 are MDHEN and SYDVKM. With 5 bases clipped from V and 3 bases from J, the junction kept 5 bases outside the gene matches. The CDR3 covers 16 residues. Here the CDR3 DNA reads TGTGCCAGCAGTCCGGGACTAGCGGGAGGACTCTACGAGCAGTACTTC. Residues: CASSPGLAGGLYEQYF.

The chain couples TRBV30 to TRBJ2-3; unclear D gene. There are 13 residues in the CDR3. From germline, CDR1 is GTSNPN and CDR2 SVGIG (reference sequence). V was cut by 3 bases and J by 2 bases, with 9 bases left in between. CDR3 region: CAWRAGATDTQYF. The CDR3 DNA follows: TGTGCCTGGAGGGCTGGAGCCACAGATACGCAGTATTTT.

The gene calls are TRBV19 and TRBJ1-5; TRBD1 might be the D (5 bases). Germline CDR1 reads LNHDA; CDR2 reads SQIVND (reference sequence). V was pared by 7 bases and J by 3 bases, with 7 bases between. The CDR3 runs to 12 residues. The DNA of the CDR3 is TGTGCCAGTACGGACAACAATCAGCCCCAGCATTTT. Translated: CASTDNNQPQHF.

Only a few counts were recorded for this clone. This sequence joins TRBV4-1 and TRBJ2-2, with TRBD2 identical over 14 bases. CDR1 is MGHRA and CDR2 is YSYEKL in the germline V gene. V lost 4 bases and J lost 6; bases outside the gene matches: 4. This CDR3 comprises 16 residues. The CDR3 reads CASSPPGLAGAGELFF. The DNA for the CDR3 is TGCGCCAGCAGCCCCCCGGGACTAGCGGGAGCCGGGGAGCTGTTTTTT.

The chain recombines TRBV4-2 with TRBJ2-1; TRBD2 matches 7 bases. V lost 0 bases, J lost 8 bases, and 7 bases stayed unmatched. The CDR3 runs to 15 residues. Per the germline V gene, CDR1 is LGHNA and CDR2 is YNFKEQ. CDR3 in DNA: TGTGCCAGCAGCCAAGATCGGGGGAGGGTCGATGAGCAGTTCTTC. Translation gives CASSQDRGRVDEQFF.

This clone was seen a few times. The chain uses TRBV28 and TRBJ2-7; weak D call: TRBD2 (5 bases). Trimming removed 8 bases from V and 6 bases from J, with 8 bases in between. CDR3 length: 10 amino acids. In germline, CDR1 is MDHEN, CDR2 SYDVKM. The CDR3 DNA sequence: TGTGCCAGCTGTGGGAGCGAGCAGTACTTC. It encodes CASCGSEQYF.

The CDR3 DNA is TGCGCCAGCAGCTTGAGATCGGGGGCGAACACCGGGGAGCTGTTTTTT. Its translation: CASSLRSGANTGELFF. The chain is built from TRBV5-1 and TRBJ2-2, with D tentatively TRBD2 (6 bases). The germline CDR1 and CDR2 sequences are SGHRS and YFSETQ. The CDR3 has 16 amino acids. V lost 1 base to trimming and J lost 0 bases, with 10 bases between them. Drawing the rest from reference TRBV5-1 and TRBJ2-2, the complete variable domain is KAGVTQTPRYLIKTRGQQVTLSCSPISGHRSVSWYQQTPGQGLQFLFEYFSETQRNKGNFPGRFSGRQFSNSRSEMNVSTLELGDSALYLCASSLRSGANTGELFFGEGSRLTVL.

The CDR3 DNA is TGTGCCAGCTCACCGACAGGGGATACCTACAATGAGCAGTTCTTC. The encoded protein is CASSPTGDTYNEQFF. The chain combines TRBV18 with TRBJ2-1; 8 nucleotides match TRBD1. Trimming took 3 bases from V and 2 from J; bases not matched to a gene: 3. The CDR3 contains 15 residues. Germline-derived CDR1 and CDR2 are KGHSH and LQKENI. The full variable domain, its missing parts supplied by reference TRBV18 and TRBJ2-1, is NAGVMQNPRHLVRRRGQEARLRCSPMKGHSHVYWYRQLPEEGLKFMVYLQKENIIDESGMPKERFSAEFPKEGPSILRIQQVVRGDSAAYFCASSPTGDTYNEQFFGPGTRLTVL.

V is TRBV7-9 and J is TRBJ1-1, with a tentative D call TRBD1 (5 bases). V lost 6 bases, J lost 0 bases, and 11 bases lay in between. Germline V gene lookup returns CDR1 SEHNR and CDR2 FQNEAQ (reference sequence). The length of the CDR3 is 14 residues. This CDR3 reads CASRGNRLNTEAFF. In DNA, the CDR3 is TGTGCCAGCAGAGGCAACAGGCTGAACACTGAAGCTTTCTTT.

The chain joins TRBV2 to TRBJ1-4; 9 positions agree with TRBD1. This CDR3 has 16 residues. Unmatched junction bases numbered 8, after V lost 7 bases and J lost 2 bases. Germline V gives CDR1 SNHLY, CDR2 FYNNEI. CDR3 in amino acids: CASNGDRVVTNEKLFF. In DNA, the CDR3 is TGTGCCAGCAATGGGGACAGGGTTGTTACTAATGAAAAACTGTTTTTT.